The 29 T cell receptor beta chains below all came from one sample that was sequenced in a study of CXCR3-negative and CXCR3-positive naive CD8 T cells. Regarding the study as a whole: TRB CDR3 hydrophobicity was greater in CXCR3-positive naive cells than in CXCR3-negative naive cells.

UMI labels and 5' RACE were used to prepare the TRB cDNA libraries. TCRdb re-called the 5' RACE reads; one entry per CDR3 protein, DNA not given. This listing includes around 60,000 distinct CDR3 sequences. Which antigens these TCRs recognize remains unknown. The sequenced material came from naive CXCR3+ CD8+ T cells from blood. Subset here: CD45RO-CCR7+CD27+CD95- naive CD8+ T cells expressing CXCR3 (TNR3+). The source is a human donor in good health. Some clones in this sample may be carry-over from other donors' samples.

The V and J genes are TRBV4-1 and TRBJ2-7; the D gene TCRdb calls, TRBD2, cannot be checked with no DNA. This CDR3 spans 14 amino acids. CDR1 is MGHRA and CDR2 is YSYEKL in the germline V gene. The CDR3 loop is CASSLTSGSYEQYF.

The rearrangement links TRBV27 to TRBJ1-5; TCRdb indicates TRBD1, and absent DNA this call remains unverified. The germline V gene has CDR1 MNHEY and CDR2 SMNVEV (reference sequence). The CDR3 extends over 16 amino acids. CDR3 sequence reads: CASSLSRSGGWQPQHF.

The rearrangement links TRBV5-1 to TRBJ2-1; there is no DNA to check the TCRdb D call of TRBD2. This CDR3 spans 16 amino acids. In germline, CDR1 is SGHRS, CDR2 YFSETQ. The CDR3 reads CASSGVAGGLYNEQFF.

The rearrangement uses TRBV29-1 and TRBJ2-1; TCRdb reports TRBD1, a call that lacks DNA to check it against. The CDR3 covers 13 residues. Germline V gives CDR1 SQVTM, CDR2 ANQGSEA. The chain's CDR3 is CSLRQGILDEQFF.

The V gene is TRBV7-9, the J gene TRBJ2-3; the TCRdb D gene call, TRBD1, has no DNA to confirm it. The CDR3 has 19 amino acids. The V gene's germline CDR1 is SEHNR and CDR2 FQNEAQ (reference sequence). The CDR3 sequence is CASSLHPYLWDRGSDTQYF. The whole variable domain, filled in from reference TRBV7-9 and TRBJ2-3, reads DTGVSQNPRHKITKRGQNVTFRCDPISEHNRLYWYRQTLGQGPEFLTYFQNEAQLEKSRLLSDRFSAERPKGSFSTLEIQRTEQGDSAMYLCASSLHPYLWDRGSDTQYFGPGTRLTVL.

CDR3: CATFDMSSGANVLTF. The J gene is TRBJ2-6, the V gene TRBV15. Germline CDR1 and CDR2: LNHNV and YYDKDF (reference sequence). The CDR3 has 15 amino acids.

This chain links TRBV25-1 with TRBJ2-1; checking the TCRdb D call of TRBD1 is not possible without DNA. The CDR3 runs to 12 residues. Germline CDR1 reads MGHDK; CDR2 reads SYGVNS. The CDR3 reads CASSAGGNEQFF. Together with reference TRBV25-1 and TRBJ2-1, the CDR3 gives the full variable domain: EADIYQTPRYLVIGTGKKITLECSQTMGHDKMYWYQQDPGMELHLIHYSYGVNSTEKGDLSSESTVSRIRTEHFPLTLESARPSHTSQYLCASSAGGNEQFFGPGTRLTVL.

The CDR3 sequence: CASSGLVTGGYEQYF. This chain links TRBV7-9 with TRBJ2-7; as DNA is missing, the TRBD1 call by TCRdb cannot be tested. The CDR3 length is 15 residues. The germline CDR1 and CDR2 sequences are SEHNR and FQNEAQ (reference sequence).

The rearrangement links TRBV29-1 to TRBJ2-7; TCRdb outputs TRBD1, but without DNA this stays unchecked. The CDR3 length is 12 residues. Looked up from germline, CDR1 is SQVTM and CDR2 is ANQGSEA. CDR3: CSVGAGSGEQYF.

V and J are TRBV29-1 and TRBJ2-3; TCRdb outputs TRBD1, but without DNA this stays unchecked. The CDR3 loop spans 16 amino acids. CDR1 and CDR2 from the germline V gene are SQVTM and ANQGSEA. CDR3 in amino acids: CSDRDREGGLTDTQYF.

The rearrangement uses TRBV4-2 and TRBJ2-7; no DNA is available, so the TRBD2 call from TCRdb remains unchecked. The CDR3 consists of 16 residues. Per germline, CDR1 LGHNA and CDR2 YNFKEQ. CDR3 sequence: CASSHELADHSYEQYF.

This chain connects TRBV11-2 to TRBJ2-1; the D gene TCRdb calls, TRBD2, cannot be checked with no DNA. Per germline, CDR1 SGHAT and CDR2 FQNNGV. This CDR3 has 16 amino acids. The CDR3 sequence is CASSLMAGGPSNEQFF.

V and J are TRBV7-9 and TRBJ2-1; TCRdb's D call of TRBD1 is untestable without DNA. This CDR3 spans 15 amino acids. The germline V gene encodes CDR1 SEHNR and CDR2 FQNEAQ (reference sequence). The CDR3 sequence is CASSSPRQGVSEQFF.

The chain is built from TRBV10-3 and TRBJ2-1; as DNA is missing, the TRBD1 call by TCRdb cannot be tested. CDR1 ENHRY and CDR2 SYGVKD come from the germline V gene. The CDR3 totals 14 residues. CDR3 in amino acids: CASSPGTGAEIEFF.

The chain is built from TRBV4-3 and TRBJ2-7. The germline CDR1 and CDR2 sequences are LGHNA and YSLEER. The CDR3 loop spans 14 amino acids. The CDR3 loop is CASSKTSISYEQYF.

CDR3 residues: CASSPSGTSSYEQYF. V is TRBV3-1 and J is TRBJ2-7; the TCRdb call, TRBD2, lacks DNA for checking. The CDR3 spans 15 residues. Germline CDR1 is LGHDT and CDR2 is YNNKEL (reference sequence).

The chain has TRBV14 and TRBJ2-7. There are 12 residues in the CDR3. The germline gives CDR1 SGHDN, CDR2 FVKESK. The CDR3 sequence is CASSWSFLEQYF.

This rearrangement joins TRBV12-3 or TRBV12-4 to TRBJ2-1; TCRdb reports TRBD1, a call that lacks DNA to check it against. The CDR3 consists of 14 residues. CDR3 region: CATGGWGPYNEQFF.

The chain links TRBV5-1 to TRBJ2-4; the TCRdb call, TRBD1, lacks DNA for checking. From germline, CDR1 is SGHRS and CDR2 YFSETQ. The CDR3 covers 20 residues. The CDR3 sequence is CASSPSGQGALSLAKNIQYF.

The chain has TRBV6-5 and TRBJ2-7. CDR1 is MNHEY, CDR2 SVGAGI, per germline. CDR3 size: 15 residues. The CDR3 region is CASSFDRQGLYEQYF.

The V call is TRBV4-3, the J call TRBJ2-5. The CDR3 runs 15 residues. CDR1 LGHNA and CDR2 YSLEER come from the germline V gene. CDR3 amino acids: CARRRPENSQETQYF.

The chain joins TRBV7-6 to TRBJ2-2; absent DNA, TCRdb's TRBD2 call cannot be checked. The CDR3 extends over 15 amino acids. Germline CDR1 and CDR2: SGHVS and FNYEAQ. The CDR3 here is CASSWTIRNTGELFF.

The genes are TRBV11-3 and TRBJ2-7; TCRdb returns TRBD1, unconfirmable since there is no DNA. Germline CDR1 SGHNT, CDR2 YENEEA. The CDR3 has 16 residues. CDR3 in amino acids: CARRSTGDDLPYEQYF.

The V call is TRBV7-6, the J call TRBJ1-2. Germline CDR1 and CDR2: SGHVS and FNYEAQ. This CDR3 contains 14 residues. The CDR3 sequence is CASSLDLDRDGYTF.

This sequence joins TRBV2 and TRBJ2-7; the D call from TCRdb, TRBD1, cannot be confirmed without DNA. The CDR3 has 15 amino acids. In germline, CDR1 is SNHLY, CDR2 FYNNEI. CDR3 sequence reads: CASSEEPGQGYEQNF.

This chain links TRBV4-3 with TRBJ1-1. The CDR3 is 18 amino acids. Germline V gene sequence: CDR1 LGHNA, CDR2 YSLEER. The CDR3 sequence is CASSQDGQGGLENTEAFF.

The chain combines TRBV7-3 with TRBJ2-1; TCRdb's D call of TRBD2 is untestable without DNA. CDR3 length: 14 residues. Germline V gives CDR1 SGHTA, CDR2 FQGTGA. CDR3 sequence reads: CASSPSGGANEQFF. Together with reference TRBV7-3 and TRBJ2-1, the CDR3 gives the full variable domain: GAGVSQTPSNKVTEKGKYVELRCDPISGHTALYWYRQSLGQGPEFLIYFQGTGAADDSGLPNDRFFAVRPEGSVSTLKIQRTERGDSAVYLCASSPSGGANEQFFGPGTRLTVL.

This chain joins TRBV4-3 and TRBJ2-7; lacking DNA, the TRBD2 call made by TCRdb goes unchecked. Germline V gives CDR1 LGHNA, CDR2 YSLEER. This CDR3 region has 15 residues. The CDR3 spells CASSQDPSGAYEQYF.

The chain has TRBV7-2 and TRBJ2-5; TCRdb's D gene call, TRBD2, goes unchecked for lack of DNA. This CDR3 contains 16 residues. Germline assignment: CDR1 SGHTA and CDR2 FQGNSA. The CDR3 sequence is CASSLLAGGPVETQYF.